This TCR beta chain was observed in a study of T cell responses to AZD1222 COVID-19 vaccine. This clone came up a few times. Germline V lookup: CDR1 SNHLY, CDR2 FYNNEI. The CDR3 loop spans 15 amino acids. With 4 bases removed from V and 3 bases from J, the gap between germline ends came to 14 bases. Produced via immunoSEQ multiplex PCR; TCRdb's table is partial and in-frame only. The sample shows 150,000 to 160,000 clones, 85% to 95% of them seen only once. Sequences were derived from peripheral blood, sampled 28 days after the second AZD1222 dose. This chain joins TRBV2 and TRBJ2-3; D unclear. The TCR originated in an adult who received the AZD1222 COVID-19 vaccine. The CDR3 DNA follows: TGTGCCAGCAGTGTCTCAGGATGGGTGACAGATACGCAGTATTTT. Its protein product is CASSVSGWVTDTQYF.